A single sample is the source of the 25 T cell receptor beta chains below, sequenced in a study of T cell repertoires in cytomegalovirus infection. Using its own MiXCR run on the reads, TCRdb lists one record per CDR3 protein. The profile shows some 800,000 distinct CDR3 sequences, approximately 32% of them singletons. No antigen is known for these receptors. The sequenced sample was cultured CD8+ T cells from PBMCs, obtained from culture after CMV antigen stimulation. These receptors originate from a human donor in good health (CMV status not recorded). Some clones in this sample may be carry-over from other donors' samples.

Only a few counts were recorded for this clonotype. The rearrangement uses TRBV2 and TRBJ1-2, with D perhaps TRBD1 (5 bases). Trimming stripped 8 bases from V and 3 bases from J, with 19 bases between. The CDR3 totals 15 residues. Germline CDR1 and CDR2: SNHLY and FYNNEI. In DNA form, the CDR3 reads TGTGCCAGCGATGCACAGGATAGGGGATACTATGGCTACACCTTC. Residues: CASDAQDRGYYGYTF.

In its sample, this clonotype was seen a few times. The CDR3 reads CASSYWGLASYTGELFF. The DNA of the CDR3 is TGTGCCAGCAGTTACTGGGGACTAGCGAGCTACACCGGGGAGCTGTTTTTT. The rearrangement links TRBV6-6 to TRBJ2-2; TRBD2 aligns across 10 bases. Trimming at V came to 1 base and at J to 3 bases, leaving 5 bases not matched to a gene. This CDR3 contains 17 residues. CDR1 is MNHNY and CDR2 is SVGAGI in the germline V gene (reference sequence).

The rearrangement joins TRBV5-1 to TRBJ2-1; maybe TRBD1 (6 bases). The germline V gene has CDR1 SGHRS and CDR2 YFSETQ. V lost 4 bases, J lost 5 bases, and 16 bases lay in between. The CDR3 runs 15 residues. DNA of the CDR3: TGCGCCAGCAGCCCCTGGGCAGGGGACAACAATGAGCAGTTCTTC. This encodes CASSPWAGDNNEQFF.

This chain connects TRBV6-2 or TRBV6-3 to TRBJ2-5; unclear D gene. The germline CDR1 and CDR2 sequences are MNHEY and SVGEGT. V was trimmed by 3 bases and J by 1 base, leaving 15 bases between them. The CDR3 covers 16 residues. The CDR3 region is CASSYFKRLTQETQYF. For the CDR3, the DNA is TGTGCCAGCAGTTATTTTAAGAGGCTAACCCAAGAGACCCAGTACTTC.

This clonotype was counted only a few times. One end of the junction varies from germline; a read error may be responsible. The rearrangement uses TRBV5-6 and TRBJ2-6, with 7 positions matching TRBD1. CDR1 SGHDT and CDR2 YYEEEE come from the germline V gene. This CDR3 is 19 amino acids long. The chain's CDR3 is CASRLDRPVIPSGANVLTF. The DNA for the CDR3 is TGTGCCAGCAGATTGGACAGGCCGGTCATTCCTTCTGGGGCCAACGTCCTGACTTTC.

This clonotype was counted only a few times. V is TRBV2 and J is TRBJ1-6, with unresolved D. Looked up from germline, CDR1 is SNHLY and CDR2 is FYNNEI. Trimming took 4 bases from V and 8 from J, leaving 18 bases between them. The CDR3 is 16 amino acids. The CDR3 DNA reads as TGTGCCAGCAGTGCCCGTAGGAGGTGGAAGTATTCACCCCTCCACTTT. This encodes CASSARRRWKYSPLHF.

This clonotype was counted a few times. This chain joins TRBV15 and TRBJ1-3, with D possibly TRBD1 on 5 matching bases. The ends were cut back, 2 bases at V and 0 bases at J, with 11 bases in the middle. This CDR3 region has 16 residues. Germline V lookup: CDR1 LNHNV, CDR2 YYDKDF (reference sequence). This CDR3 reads CATSRRDGHSGNTIYF. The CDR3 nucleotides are TGTGCCACCAGCAGAAGGGACGGGCACTCTGGAAACACCATATATTTT.

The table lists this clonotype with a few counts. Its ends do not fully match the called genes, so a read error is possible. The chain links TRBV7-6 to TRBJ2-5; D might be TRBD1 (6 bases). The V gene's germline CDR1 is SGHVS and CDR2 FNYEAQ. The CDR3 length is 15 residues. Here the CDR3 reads CASTLYHRVGETQYF. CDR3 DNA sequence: TGTGCCAGCACCTTATACCACAGGGTGGGGGAGACCCAGTACTTC.

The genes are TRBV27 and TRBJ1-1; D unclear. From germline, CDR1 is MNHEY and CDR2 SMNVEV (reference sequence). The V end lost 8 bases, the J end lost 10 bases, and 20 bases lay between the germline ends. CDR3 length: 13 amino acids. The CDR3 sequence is CASRGTVPQAAFF. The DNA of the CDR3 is TGTGCCAGCCGAGGAACAGTGCCGCAGGCAGCTTTCTTT.

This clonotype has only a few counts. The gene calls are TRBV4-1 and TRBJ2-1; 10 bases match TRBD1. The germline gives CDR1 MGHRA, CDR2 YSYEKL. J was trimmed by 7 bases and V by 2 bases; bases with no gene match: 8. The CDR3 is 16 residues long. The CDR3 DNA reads TGCGCCAGCAGCCAAAATACCGGGACAGGGGCGAATGAGCAGTTCTTC. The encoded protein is CASSQNTGTGANEQFF.

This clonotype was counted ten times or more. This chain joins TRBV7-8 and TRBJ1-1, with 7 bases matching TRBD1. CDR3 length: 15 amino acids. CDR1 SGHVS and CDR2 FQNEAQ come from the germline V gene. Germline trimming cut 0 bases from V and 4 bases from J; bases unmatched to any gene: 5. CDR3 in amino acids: CASSLARQGGTEAFF. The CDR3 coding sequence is TGTGCCAGCAGCTTAGCGCGGCAGGGGGGCACTGAAGCTTTCTTT. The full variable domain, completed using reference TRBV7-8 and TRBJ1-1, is GAGVSQSPRYKVAKRGQDVALRCDPISGHVSLFWYQQALGQGPEFLTYFQNEAQLDKSGLPSDRFFAERPEGSVSTLKIQRTQQEDSAVYLCASSLARQGGTEAFFGQGTRLTVV.

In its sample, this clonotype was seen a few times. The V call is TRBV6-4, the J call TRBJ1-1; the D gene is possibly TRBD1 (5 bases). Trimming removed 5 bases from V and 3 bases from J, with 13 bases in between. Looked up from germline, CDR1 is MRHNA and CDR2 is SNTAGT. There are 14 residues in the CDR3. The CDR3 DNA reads TGTGCCAGCAGTATGATAGCGGGGGACACTGAAGCTTTCTTT. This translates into CASSMIAGDTEAFF.

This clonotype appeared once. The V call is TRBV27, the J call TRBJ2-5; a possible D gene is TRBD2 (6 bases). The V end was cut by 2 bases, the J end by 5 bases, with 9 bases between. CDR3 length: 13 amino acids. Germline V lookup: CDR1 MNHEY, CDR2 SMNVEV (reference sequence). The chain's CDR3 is CASSLLARETQYF. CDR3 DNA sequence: TGTGCCAGCAGTTTACTAGCGAGGGAGACCCAGTACTTC.

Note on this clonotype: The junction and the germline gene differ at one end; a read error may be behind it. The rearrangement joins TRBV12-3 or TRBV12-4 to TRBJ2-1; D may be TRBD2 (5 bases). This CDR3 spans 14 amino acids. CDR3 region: CASSNSDSYDEQFF. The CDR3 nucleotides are TGTGCCAGCAGCAATAGCGACTCCTACGATGAGCAGTTCTTC.

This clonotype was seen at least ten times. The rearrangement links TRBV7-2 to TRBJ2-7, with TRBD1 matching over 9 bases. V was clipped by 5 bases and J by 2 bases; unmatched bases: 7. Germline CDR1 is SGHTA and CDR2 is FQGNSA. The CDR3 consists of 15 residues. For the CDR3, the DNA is TGTGCCAGCAGCCGAGGACAGGGGCCTACCTACGAGCAGTACGTC. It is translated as CASSRGQGPTYEQYV.

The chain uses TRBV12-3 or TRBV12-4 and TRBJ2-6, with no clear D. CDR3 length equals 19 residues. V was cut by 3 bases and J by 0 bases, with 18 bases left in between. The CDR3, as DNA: TGTGCCAGCAGTTTTTTCCTCGGCAGCGCCGGCTCTGGGGCCAACGTCCTGACTTTC. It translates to CASSFFLGSAGSGANVLTF.

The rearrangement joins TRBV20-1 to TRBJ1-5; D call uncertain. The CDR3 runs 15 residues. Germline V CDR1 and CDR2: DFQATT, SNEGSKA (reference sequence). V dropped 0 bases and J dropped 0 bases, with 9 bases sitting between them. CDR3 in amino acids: CSARDPGYSNQPQHF. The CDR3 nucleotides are TGCAGTGCTAGAGATCCAGGCTATAGCAATCAGCCCCAGCATTTT.

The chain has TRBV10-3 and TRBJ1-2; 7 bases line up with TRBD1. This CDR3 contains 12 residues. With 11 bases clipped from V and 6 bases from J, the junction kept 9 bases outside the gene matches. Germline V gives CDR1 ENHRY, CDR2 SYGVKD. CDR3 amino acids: CAVEVQGNGYTF. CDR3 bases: TGTGCCGTCGAGGTACAGGGGAATGGCTACACCTTC.

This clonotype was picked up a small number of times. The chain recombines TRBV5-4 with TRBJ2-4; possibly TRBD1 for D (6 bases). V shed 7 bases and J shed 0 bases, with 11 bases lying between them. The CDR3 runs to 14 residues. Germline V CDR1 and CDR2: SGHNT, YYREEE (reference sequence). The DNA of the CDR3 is TGTGCCAGCCAGGACAGAATAGCCAAAAACATTCAGTACTTC. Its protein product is CASQDRIAKNIQYF.

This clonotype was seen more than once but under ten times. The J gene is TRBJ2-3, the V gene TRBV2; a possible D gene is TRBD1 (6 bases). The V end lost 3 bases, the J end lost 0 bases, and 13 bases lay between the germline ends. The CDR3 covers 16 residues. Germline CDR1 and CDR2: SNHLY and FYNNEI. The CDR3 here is CASSEGYRASTDTQYF. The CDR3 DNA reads TGTGCCAGCAGTGAGGGGTACAGGGCTAGCACAGATACGCAGTATTTT.

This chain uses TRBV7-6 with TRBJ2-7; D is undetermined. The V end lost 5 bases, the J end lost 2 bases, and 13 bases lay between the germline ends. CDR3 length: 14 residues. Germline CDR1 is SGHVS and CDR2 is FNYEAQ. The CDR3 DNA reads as TGTGCCAGCAGCCCCCGGGCCAGCCCCTACGAGCAGTACGTC. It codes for CASSPRASPYEQYV.

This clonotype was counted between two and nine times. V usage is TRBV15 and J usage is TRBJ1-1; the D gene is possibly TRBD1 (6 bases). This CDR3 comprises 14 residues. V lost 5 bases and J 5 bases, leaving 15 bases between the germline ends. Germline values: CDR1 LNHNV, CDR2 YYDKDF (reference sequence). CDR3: CATSRPGARTEAFF. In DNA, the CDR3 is TGTGCCACCAGCCGCCCAGGGGCTCGAACTGAAGCTTTCTTT.

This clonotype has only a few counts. The CDR3 DNA reads TGTGCCAGTAGTCCCCGGGACAGCTCTATTCCCCATGAAAAACTGTTTTTT. Protein: CASSPRDSSIPHEKLFF. The chain combines TRBV19 with TRBJ1-4, with 7 bases that match TRBD1. This CDR3 region has 17 residues. The trim removed 5 bases at V and 6 bases at J, leaving 15 bases unmatched. Germline V gene data show CDR1 as LNHDA and CDR2 as SQIVND (reference sequence).

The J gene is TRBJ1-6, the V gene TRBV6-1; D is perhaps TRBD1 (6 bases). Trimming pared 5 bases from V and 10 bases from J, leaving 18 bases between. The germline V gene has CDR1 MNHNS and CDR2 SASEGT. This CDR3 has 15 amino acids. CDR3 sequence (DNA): TGTGCCAGCAGTTATGGACAGAAAGGACGGTCACCCCTCCACTTT. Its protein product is CASSYGQKGRSPLHF.

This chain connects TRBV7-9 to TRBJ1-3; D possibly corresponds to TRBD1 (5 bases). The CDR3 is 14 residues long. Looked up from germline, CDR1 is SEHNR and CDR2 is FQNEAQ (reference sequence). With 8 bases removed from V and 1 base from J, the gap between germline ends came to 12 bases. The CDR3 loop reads CASGGDSSGNTIYF. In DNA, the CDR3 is TGTGCCAGCGGAGGGGACTCTTCTGGAAACACCATATATTTT.